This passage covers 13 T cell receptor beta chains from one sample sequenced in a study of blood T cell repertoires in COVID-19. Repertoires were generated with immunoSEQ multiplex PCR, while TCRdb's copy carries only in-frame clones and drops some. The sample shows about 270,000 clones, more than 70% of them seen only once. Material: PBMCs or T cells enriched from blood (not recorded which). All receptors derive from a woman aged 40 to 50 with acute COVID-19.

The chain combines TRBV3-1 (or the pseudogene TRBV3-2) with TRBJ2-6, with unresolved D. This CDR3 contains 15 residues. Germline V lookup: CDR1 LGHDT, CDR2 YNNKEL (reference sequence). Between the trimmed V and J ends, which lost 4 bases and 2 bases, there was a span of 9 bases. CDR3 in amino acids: CASSPRVTGANVLTF. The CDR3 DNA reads TGTGCCAGCAGCCCCCGCGTGACTGGGGCCAACGTCCTGACTTTC.

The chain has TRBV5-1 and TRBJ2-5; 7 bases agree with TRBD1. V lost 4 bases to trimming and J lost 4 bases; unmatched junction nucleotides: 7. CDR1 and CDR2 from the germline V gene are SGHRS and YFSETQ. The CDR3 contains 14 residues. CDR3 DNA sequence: TGCGCCAGCAGCCCCGGGACAGTAGGAGAGACCCAGTACTTC. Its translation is CASSPGTVGETQYF.

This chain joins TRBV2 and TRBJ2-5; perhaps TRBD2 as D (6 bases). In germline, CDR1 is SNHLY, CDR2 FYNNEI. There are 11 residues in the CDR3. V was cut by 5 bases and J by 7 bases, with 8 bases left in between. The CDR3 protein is CASSKEGTQYF. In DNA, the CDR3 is TGTGCCAGCAGTAAGGAGGGGACCCAGTACTTC. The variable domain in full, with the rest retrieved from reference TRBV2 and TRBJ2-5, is EPEVTQTPSHQVTQMGQEVILRCVPISNHLYFYWYRQILGQKVEFLVSFYNNEISEKSEIFDDQFSVERPDGSNFTLKIRSTKLEDSAMYFCASSKEGTQYFGPGTRLLVL.

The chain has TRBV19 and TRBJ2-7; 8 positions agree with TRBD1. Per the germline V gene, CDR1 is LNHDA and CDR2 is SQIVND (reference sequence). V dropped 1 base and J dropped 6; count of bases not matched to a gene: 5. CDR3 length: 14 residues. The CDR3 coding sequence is TGTGCCAGTAGTATAGGTGACAGGGGAGCCGAGCAGTACTTC. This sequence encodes CASSIGDRGAEQYF.

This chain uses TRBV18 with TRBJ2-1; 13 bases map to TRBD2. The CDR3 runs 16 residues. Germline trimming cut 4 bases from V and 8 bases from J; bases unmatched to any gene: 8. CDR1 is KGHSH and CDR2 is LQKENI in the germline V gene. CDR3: CASSRAGLAGEYEQFF. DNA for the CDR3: TGTGCCAGCTCACGCGCCGGACTAGCGGGAGAGTATGAGCAGTTCTTC.

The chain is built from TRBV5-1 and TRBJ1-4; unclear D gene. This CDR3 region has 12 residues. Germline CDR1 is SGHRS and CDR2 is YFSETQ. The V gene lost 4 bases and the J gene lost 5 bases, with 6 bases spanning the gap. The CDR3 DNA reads TGCGCCAGCAGCCAGGAAAATGAAAAACTGTTTTTT. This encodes CASSQENEKLFF.

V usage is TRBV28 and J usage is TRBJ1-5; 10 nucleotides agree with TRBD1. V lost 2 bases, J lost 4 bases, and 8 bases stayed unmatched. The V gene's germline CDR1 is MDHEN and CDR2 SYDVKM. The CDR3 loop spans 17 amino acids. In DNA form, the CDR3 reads TGTGCCAGCAGTTTAGACGGGGGACAGGGGATGAATCAGCCCCAGCATTTT. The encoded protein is CASSLDGGQGMNQPQHF.

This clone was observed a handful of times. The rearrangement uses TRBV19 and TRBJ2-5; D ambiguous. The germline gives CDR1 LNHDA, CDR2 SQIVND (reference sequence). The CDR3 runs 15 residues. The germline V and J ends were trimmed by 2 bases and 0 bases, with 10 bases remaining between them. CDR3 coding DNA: TGTGCCAGTAGTATAATGATAGGAGACCAAGAGACCCAGTACTTC. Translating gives CASSIMIGDQETQYF. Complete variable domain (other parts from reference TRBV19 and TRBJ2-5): DGGITQSPKYLFRKEGQNVTLSCEQNLNHDAMYWYRQDPGQGLRLIYYSQIVNDFQKGDIAEGYSVSREKKESFPLTVTSAQKNPTAFYLCASSIMIGDQETQYFGPGTRLLVL.

The CDR3 DNA reads TGTGCCAGCAGTCGAGGGGCGGGGGGCACTGAAGCTTTCTTT. Protein: CASSRGAGGTEAFF. The J gene is TRBJ1-1, the V gene TRBV3-1 (or the pseudogene TRBV3-2), with a possible D match to TRBD1 (5 bases). The V gene's germline CDR1 is LGHDT and CDR2 YNNKEL (reference sequence). There are 14 residues in the CDR3. V was shortened by 6 bases and J by 4 bases, with 15 bases between the two germline ends.

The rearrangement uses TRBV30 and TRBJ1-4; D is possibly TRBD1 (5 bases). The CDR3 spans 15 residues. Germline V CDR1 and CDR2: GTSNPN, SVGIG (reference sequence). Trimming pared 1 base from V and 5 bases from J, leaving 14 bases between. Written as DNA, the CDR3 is TGTGCCTGGAGTGGATTAGGACAAGTAAATGAAAAACTGTTTTTT. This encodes CAWSGLGQVNEKLFF.

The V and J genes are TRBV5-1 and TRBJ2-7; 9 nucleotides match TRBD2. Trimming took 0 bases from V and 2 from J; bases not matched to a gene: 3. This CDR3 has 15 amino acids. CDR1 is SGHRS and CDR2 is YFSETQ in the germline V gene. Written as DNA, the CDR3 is TGCGCCAGCAGCTTGGGGTCTAGCGGGACCTACGAGCAGTACTTC. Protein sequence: CASSLGSSGTYEQYF.

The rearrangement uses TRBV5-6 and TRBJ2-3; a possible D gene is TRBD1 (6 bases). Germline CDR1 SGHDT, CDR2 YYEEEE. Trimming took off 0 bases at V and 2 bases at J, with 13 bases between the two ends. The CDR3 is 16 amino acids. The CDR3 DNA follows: TGTGCCAGCAGCTTGGTACACAGGGTAGCCACAGATACGCAGTATTTT. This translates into CASSLVHRVATDTQYF.

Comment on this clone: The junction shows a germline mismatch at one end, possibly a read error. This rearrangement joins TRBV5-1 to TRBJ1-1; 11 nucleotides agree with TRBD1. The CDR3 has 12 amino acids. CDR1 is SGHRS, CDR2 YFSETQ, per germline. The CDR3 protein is CASRGDRGTSIF. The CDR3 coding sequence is TGCGCCAGCAGGGGGGACAGGGGGACGTCCATATTT.